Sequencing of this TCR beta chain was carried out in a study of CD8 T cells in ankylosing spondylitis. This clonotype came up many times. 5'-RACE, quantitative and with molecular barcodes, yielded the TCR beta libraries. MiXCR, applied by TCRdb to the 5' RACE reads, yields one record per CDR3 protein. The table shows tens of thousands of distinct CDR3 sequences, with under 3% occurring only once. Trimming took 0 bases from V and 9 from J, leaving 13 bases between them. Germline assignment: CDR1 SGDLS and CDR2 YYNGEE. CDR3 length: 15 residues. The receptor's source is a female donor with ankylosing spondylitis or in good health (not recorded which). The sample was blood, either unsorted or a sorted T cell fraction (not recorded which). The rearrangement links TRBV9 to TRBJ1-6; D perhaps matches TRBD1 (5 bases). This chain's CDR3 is CASSVAGTLSSPLHF. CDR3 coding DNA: TGTGCCAGCAGCGTAGCCGGGACTCTGAGTTCACCCCTCCACTTT.